The 27 T cell receptor beta chains below come from one sample, sequenced in a study of tumor-infiltrating lymphocytes in primary liver carcinoma. Reverse transcription of around 0.45 ug total RNA with a constant-region primer produced TCR beta cDNA. Libraries for TCR beta were built through three nested multiplex PCR rounds, which together made up a slightly modified ARM-PCR procedure. In the first two PCR rounds, TRBV1-TRBV30 forward primers were paired with a C-beta reverse primer, and each round lasted approximately 10 cycles. TCRdb independently ran MiXCR on the multiplex PCR reads; one entry per CDR3 protein. The repertoire holds approximately 110,000 distinct CDR3 sequences, with approximately 64% as singletons. The source material, roughly 18-30 mg of unsorted bulk tissue, was used to co-extract RNA and DNA. Specimen: liver tumor tissue from sampling region 3. As for subset: tumor region T3, left-lateral pole. These receptors were obtained from an older woman with primary liver carcinoma and hepatitis B virus infection.

This clonotype was recorded many times. The chain links TRBV29-1 to TRBJ1-2; D perhaps matches TRBD1 (5 bases). Trimming cost V 0 bases and J 7 bases, with 15 bases left between them. CDR3 length: 14 amino acids. Germline CDR1 reads SQVTM; CDR2 reads ANQGSEA. For the CDR3, the DNA is TGCAGCGTTGAAGATCCCCGGGACCGGCTTGGCTACACCTTC. It translates to CSVEDPRDRLGYTF.

Worth noting for this clonotype: Because it lacks the conserved phenylalanine or tryptophan at the end, this CDR3 is likely a read error. The rearrangement links TRBV7-9 to TRBJ2-2; tentatively, D is TRBD2 (5 bases). V was trimmed by 5 bases and J by 5 bases, leaving 15 bases between them. From germline, CDR1 is SEHNR and CDR2 FQNEAQ (reference sequence). This CDR3 has 15 residues. CDR3 in amino acids: CASSLERVRTGELFY. The CDR3, as DNA: TGTGCCAGCAGCCTCGAGAGGGTGAGGACCGGGGAGCTGTTTTAT.

For this clonotype: One end of the junction does not line up with germline, which may come from a read error. The CDR3 DNA sequence: TGTACCAGCAGCCCACTAGCGGGATGTTACAATGAGCAGTTCTTC. It specifies CTSSPLAGCYNEQFF. The rearrangement joins TRBV11-2 to TRBJ2-1; 10 positions match TRBD2. This CDR3 spans 15 amino acids. Germline V lookup: CDR1 SGHAT, CDR2 FQNNGV.

Concerning this clonotype itself: The junction and the germline gene differ at one end; a read error may be behind it. This chain links TRBV6-1 with TRBJ1-1; D uncertain. CDR1 and CDR2 from the germline V gene are MNHNS and SASEGT. CDR3 length: 13 residues. The CDR3 DNA reads as TGCGCCAGCAGTGGAAGGAGGGACACTGAAGCTTTCTTT. This gives the protein CASSGRRDTEAFF.

In this sample, this clonotype turned up a few times. An end of the junction differs from the germline gene, which may be a read error. The rearrangement uses TRBV11-2 and TRBJ2-3, with 9 bases fitting TRBD2. The CDR3 runs 14 residues. From germline, CDR1 is SGHAT and CDR2 FQNNGV. The CDR3: CASSLGLATGTQYF. The CDR3 DNA follows: TGTGCCAGCAGCTTGGGACTAGCCACAGGTACGCAGTATTTC.

Regarding this clonotype: Since the CDR3 does not end with the conserved phenylalanine or tryptophan, this likely comes from a read error. V is TRBV11-2 and J is TRBJ2-1, with D perhaps TRBD2 (5 bases). This CDR3 region has 15 residues. In germline, CDR1 is SGHAT, CDR2 FQNNGV. Trimming pared 4 bases from V and 8 bases from J, leaving 18 bases between. The CDR3 here is CASSSRDRVLDEQFI. CDR3 DNA: TGTGCCAGCAGCTCCCGGGATAGGGTCCTGGATGAGCAGTTCATC.

In this sample, this clonotype turned up a few times. V is TRBV7-9 and J is TRBJ1-5; perhaps TRBD1 as D (6 bases). V gave up 5 bases and J gave up 6 bases, with 8 bases separating them. The germline CDR1 and CDR2 sequences are SEHNR and FQNEAQ (reference sequence). The CDR3 totals 12 residues. The DNA of the CDR3 is TGTGCCAGCAGCCAGGACAGTCAGCCCCAGCATTTT. Translation: CASSQDSQPQHF.

This clonotype was counted at least ten times. The rearrangement uses TRBV28 and TRBJ2-1; weak D call: TRBD2 (6 bases). This CDR3 has 13 residues. Trimming cost V 4 bases and J 6 bases, with 10 bases left between them. From germline, CDR1 is MDHEN and CDR2 SYDVKM. The CDR3 sequence is CASSSRLGNEQFF. Written as DNA, the CDR3 is TGTGCCAGCAGTTCCCGACTAGGCAATGAGCAGTTCTTC.

This clonotype has just one count. The gene calls are TRBV11-2 and TRBJ2-1, with TRBD2 as a possible D gene (5 bases). The CDR3 contains 14 residues. Germline CDR1 reads SGHAT; CDR2 reads FQNNGV. V lost 10 bases, J lost 10 bases, and 23 bases lay in between. The CDR3 region is CANSLDLRYREQFF. CDR3 coding DNA: TGTGCCAACAGTCTGGACTTGAGGTATAGGGAGCAGTTCTTC.

The J gene is TRBJ2-1, the V gene TRBV20-1, with 12 bases that match TRBD2. Unmatched junction bases numbered 7, after V lost 3 bases and J lost 4 bases. The CDR3 length is 16 residues. Germline V gene lookup returns CDR1 DFQATT and CDR2 SNEGSKA (reference sequence). In DNA form, the CDR3 reads TGCAGTGCTAGGGTGGCTAGCGGGAGGGCATACAATGAGCAGTTCTTC. This encodes CSARVASGRAYNEQFF.

Details on this clonotype: Mismatch with germline at one junction end may stem from a read error. The genes are TRBV6-5 and TRBJ1-1, with D unclear. Germline V gene sequence: CDR1 MNHEY, CDR2 SVGAGI. The CDR3 sequence is 14 residues long. In nucleotides, the CDR3 is TGTGCCAGCAGAACCGTGGTAGGTCTTACTGAAACTTTCTTT. This sequence encodes CASRTVVGLTETFF.

This clonotype was recorded many times. A much larger clone sits a single nucleotide away, making a read error possible. The chain carries TRBV5-4 and TRBJ2-5, with 10 bases identical to TRBD1. The CDR3 loop spans 14 amino acids. The germline gives CDR1 SGHNT, CDR2 YYREEE (reference sequence). Unmatched junction bases numbered 4, after V lost 4 bases and J lost 4 bases. The CDR3 DNA sequence: TGTGCCAGCAGCGCGGGACAGGGGATAGAGACCCAGTACTTC. It yields the protein CASSAGQGIETQYF. Complete variable domain (other parts from reference TRBV5-4 and TRBJ2-5): ETGVTQSPTHLIKTRGQQVTLRCSSQSGHNTVSWYQQALGQGPQFIFQYYREEENGRGNFPPRFSGLQFPNYSSELNVNALELDDSALYLCASSAGQGIETQYFGPGTRLLVL.

This clonotype was seen at least ten times. The chain combines TRBV6-5 with TRBJ1-5; 7 bases map to TRBD1. The CDR3 sequence is 15 residues long. CDR1 and CDR2 (germline): MNHEY, SVGAGI. The V gene end was trimmed by 0 bases and the J gene end by 3 bases; junction bases not matched to a gene: 2. Here the CDR3 DNA reads TGTGCCAGCAGTTACTCCACAGGGGTCAATCAGCCCCAGCATTTT. This sequence encodes CASSYSTGVNQPQHF.

Worth noting for this clonotype: A much larger clone is a single base away; this may be a read error. This chain joins TRBV6-5 and TRBJ2-2, with 9 bases fitting TRBD2. The CDR3 sequence is 16 residues long. The trim removed 10 bases at V and 8 bases at J, leaving 17 bases unmatched. Per the germline V gene, CDR1 is MNHEY and CDR2 is SVGAGI. As DNA, the CDR3 is TGTGCCAACACGGGCAGGGGAGCGGGAGGTGGAGGGGAGCTGTTTTTT. Protein product: CANTGRGAGGGGELFF.

The chain combines TRBV5-1 with TRBJ1-2, with 8 bases matching TRBD1. V lost 4 bases, J lost 4 bases, and 6 bases stayed unmatched. The CDR3 contains 14 residues. Germline CDR1 and CDR2: SGHRS and YFSETQ. The CDR3 DNA reads TGCGCCAGCAGCGCAGGGGGCATGAGCTATGGCTACACCTTC. Its protein product is CASSAGGMSYGYTF.

Concerning this clonotype: Given the absence of the conserved phenylalanine or tryptophan at the CDR3 end, a read error is likely. This chain joins TRBV6-5 and TRBJ2-7, with D possibly TRBD2 on 5 matching bases. Germline V lookup: CDR1 MNHEY, CDR2 SVGAGI. The CDR3 runs 14 residues. The CDR3 DNA follows: TGTACCAGCAGTCAAGATAAGGGCGGGTACGAGCAGTACTTA. Its protein is CTSSQDKGGYEQYL.

The chain joins TRBV30 to TRBJ1-2, with 9 positions matching TRBD1. Losses at the gene ends were 2 bases for V and 8 bases for J; bases not matched to a gene: 9. The CDR3 loop spans 14 amino acids. The germline V gene encodes CDR1 GTSNPN and CDR2 SVGIG (reference sequence). CDR3 amino acids: CAWSMAQGAGGYTF. For the CDR3, the DNA is TGTGCCTGGAGTATGGCACAGGGGGCAGGCGGCTACACCTTC. Full variable domain (outside the CDR3, taken from reference TRBV30 and TRBJ1-2): SQTIHQWPATLVQPVGSPLSLECTVEGTSNPNLYWYRQAAGRGLQLLFYSVGIGQISSEVPQNLSASRPQDRQFILSSKKLLLSDSGFYLCAWSMAQGAGGYTFGSGTRLTVV.

As regards this clonotype: At one end the junction does not follow the germline gene, possibly because of a read error. The chain is built from TRBV6-1 and TRBJ2-1, with TRBD1 matching 8 bases. Germline values: CDR1 MNHNS, CDR2 SASEGT. The CDR3 runs 14 residues. CDR3 sequence reads: CANSLDRVLAGLFF. In nucleotides, the CDR3 is TGTGCCAACAGTTTGGACAGGGTCTTGGCCGGGCTGTTCTTC.

Note on this clonotype: A read error may explain this, as a much larger clone is one base away. This chain connects TRBV6-1 to TRBJ2-1, with D perhaps TRBD2 (5 bases). The CDR3 runs 18 residues. Trimming stripped 3 bases from V and 0 bases from J, with 18 bases between. From germline, CDR1 is MNHNS and CDR2 SASEGT. The DNA for the CDR3 is TGTGCCAGCAGTGACTTAGTGGGATTAGGGAGCTCCTACAATGAGCAGTTCTTC. Translation: CASSDLVGLGSSYNEQFF.

In this sample, this clonotype turned up once. The CDR3 sequence is CASSLSASGGETQYF. CDR3 coding DNA: TGCGCCAGCAGCTTGTCAGCCTCCGGGGGGGAGACCCAGTACTTC. The V call is TRBV5-1, the J call TRBJ2-5; 7 nucleotides align to TRBD2. Losses at the gene ends were 1 base for V and 5 bases for J; bases not matched to a gene: 8. Germline V gene data show CDR1 as SGHRS and CDR2 as YFSETQ. This CDR3 is 15 amino acids long.

The chain couples TRBV4-1 to TRBJ2-2; tentative D call: TRBD1 (5 bases). CDR3 size: 12 residues. Germline loops: CDR1 MGHRA, CDR2 YSYEKL. The chain's CDR3 is CAGVGDTGELFF. The CDR3 DNA reads TGCGCAGGGGTAGGCGACACCGGGGAGCTGTTTTTT.

For this clonotype: A much larger clone sits a single nucleotide away, making a read error possible. The J gene is TRBJ2-5, the V gene TRBV28; D remains ambiguous. CDR1 is MDHEN, CDR2 SYDVKM, per germline. This CDR3 comprises 13 residues. In nucleotides, the CDR3 is TGTGCCAGCAGCCCGCGCCCCCAAGAGATCCAGTACTTC. Protein sequence: CASSPRPQEIQYF.

The table lists this clonotype with a count of one. The genes are TRBV19 and TRBJ1-2; 7 nucleotides match TRBD1. Trimming cost V 6 bases and J 0 bases; bases outside gene matches: 10. Germline V gives CDR1 LNHDA, CDR2 SQIVND (reference sequence). The CDR3 extends over 16 amino acids. CDR3 sequence: CASRLGQVKPNYGYTF. The CDR3 DNA reads TGTGCCAGTAGGCTCGGACAGGTAAAGCCTAACTATGGCTACACCTTC.

In this sample, this clonotype turned up many times. The chain carries TRBV5-6 and TRBJ2-1, with 13 bases identical to TRBD2. In germline, CDR1 is SGHDT, CDR2 YYEEEE. The V segment lost 4 bases and the J segment 8 bases; nucleotides outside the gene matches: 9. CDR3 size: 16 residues. CDR3 in amino acids: CASSGMTSGRSHEQFF. Here the CDR3 DNA reads TGTGCCAGCAGCGGCATGACTAGCGGGAGGTCCCATGAGCAGTTCTTC.

To note about this clonotype: Likely a read error: the CDR3 ends without its conserved phenylalanine or tryptophan. Because the CDR3's place on the DNA is in doubt, the DNA is left out and the CDR3 is given as listed by TCRdb. The rearrangement joins TRBV4-1 to TRBJ2-1; the table's D call of TRBD2 was not tested on the DNA. Looked up from germline, CDR1 is MGHRA and CDR2 is YSYEKL. With termini counted, the CDR3 has 17 amino acids. CDR3 sequence reads: CASSHTGLAETYNEQSL.

This clonotype came up once. The CDR3 does not close with the conserved phenylalanine or tryptophan, likely indicating a read error. The chain is built from TRBV10-1 and TRBJ1-1; D gene ambiguous. Germline V gives CDR1 WNHNN, CDR2 SYGVQD (reference sequence). This CDR3 contains 13 residues. CDR3 loop: CASSPQVNTEAFI. In nucleotides, the CDR3 is TGCGCCAGCAGTCCTCAAGTGAACACAGAAGCTTTCATT.

To note about this clonotype: Being one base from a much bigger clone, this may be a read error. The V and J genes are TRBV29-1 and TRBJ2-7; maybe TRBD2 (5 bases). The CDR3 totals 14 residues. Germline values: CDR1 SQVTM, CDR2 ANQGSEA. Trimming removed 7 bases at V and 5 bases at J, with 21 bases between. The CDR3 DNA reads as TGCAGCGCTGGGTGCGGGTATGAGATCCACGAGCAGTACTTC. This gives the protein CSAGCGYEIHEQYF.